These T cell receptor beta chains were read from a single sample in a study of graft-versus-host responses after intestinal transplantation. Measured with immunoSEQ multiplex PCR; TCRdb has only the in-frame clones, and not every one. This sample carries some 96,000 clones, around 90% of them seen once, and the ten largest clones take about 16%. This sample comprised PBMCs, obtained just under 460 days after intestinal transplant. Source of these receptors: a human patient who received an intestinal transplant, so some T cells may come from the graft donor. CDR3s leave out the opening cysteine and the closing phenylalanine or tryptophan.

V: TRBV18
J: TRBJ2-2
length: 11
CDR3: ASSPTYTGELF

V: TRBV6-5
J: TRBJ2-7
length: 14
CDR3: ASSYLAPTSSYEQY

V: TRBV19
J: TRBJ1-2
length: 11
CDR3: ASSKDRSYGYT

V: TRBV6-5
J: TRBJ1-2
length: 11
CDR3: ASRTGPPYGYT

V: TRBV6-1
J: TRBJ1-5
length: 13
CDR3: ASSEGPRGEQPQH

V: TRBV19
J: TRBJ1-1
length: 12
CDR3: ASTERGAHTEAF

V: TRBV20-1
J: TRBJ1-4
length: 9
CDR3: SARWGEKLF

V: TRBV29-1
J: TRBJ2-7
length: 10
CDR3: SATDRVYEQY

V: TRBV5-1
J: TRBJ2-2
length: 13
CDR3: ASTLGAGNTGELF

V: TRBV10-3
J: TRBJ1-6
length: 13
CDR3: AIRELPGQQTPLH

V: TRBV7-2
J: TRBJ1-1
length: 12
CDR3: ASSLGGMNTEAF

V: TRBV6-5
J: TRBJ1-5
length: 12
CDR3: ASSYLGQNQPQH

V: TRBV9
J: TRBJ1-1
length: 11
CDR3: ASNSGANTEAF

V: TRBV9
J: TRBJ2-2
length: 14
CDR3: ASSLSGTLNTGELF

V: TRBV9
J: TRBJ2-3
length: 13
CDR3: ASSVEGGGADTQY

V: TRBV19
J: TRBJ1-2
length: 13
CDR3: ASSMGTGGAYGYT

V: TRBV12-5
J: TRBJ2-3
length: 16
CDR3: ASGPHPTSGGRTDTQY

V: TRBV5-4
J: TRBJ2-5
length: 14
CDR3: ASSPRTSGGGETQY

V: TRBV19
J: TRBJ2-3
length: 15
CDR3: ASSFPTSGETTDTQY

V: TRBV7-6
J: TRBJ1-3
length: 14
CDR3: ASSPTTHGTGNTIY

V: TRBV4-1
J: TRBJ1-6
length: 16
CDR3: ASSLLPSPDSYNSPLH

V: TRBV27
J: TRBJ1-1
length: 12
CDR3: ASSFLDRNTEAF

V: TRBV5-1
J: TRBJ2-7
length: 11
CDR3: ASRDWGRDEQY

V: TRBV4-1
J: TRBJ2-1
length: 13
CDR3: ASSQDGSSYNEQF

V: TRBV25-1
J: TRBJ1-2
length: 12
CDR3: ASSDAGRNYGYT

V: TRBV5-5
J: TRBJ1-2
length: 13
CDR3: ASSYGGAAWDGYT

V: TRBV5-1
J: TRBJ2-5
length: 12
CDR3: ASSFPGGRETQY

V: TRBV7-9
J: TRBJ2-3
length: 15
CDR3: ASSLRLAGTGGDTQY

V: TRBV7-9
J: TRBJ2-7
length: 11
CDR3: ASSPKDGYEQY

V: TRBV15
J: TRBJ1-1
length: 12
CDR3: ATSRDRGNTEAF

V: TRBV11-3
J: TRBJ1-1
length: 10
CDR3: ASSQGWTEAF

V: TRBV11-2
J: TRBJ1-1
length: 15
CDR3: ASSLYQGLAGNTEAF

V: TRBV7-9
J: TRBJ1-3
length: 12
CDR3: ASRSGTAGNTIY

V: TRBV6-4
J: TRBJ2-1
length: 13
CDR3: ASSDSAGGANEQF

V: TRBV9
J: TRBJ2-7
length: 13
CDR3: ASSEGTHPYYEQY

V: TRBV5-4
J: TRBJ2-5
length: 11
CDR3: ASSFGTGETQY

V: TRBV13
J: TRBJ1-1
length: 12
CDR3: ASSLGVLNTEAF

V: TRBV9
J: TRBJ1-1
length: 13
CDR3: ASNAFEQGDTEAF

V: TRBV9
J: TRBJ2-1
length: 12
CDR3: ASSPRGATNEQF

V: TRBV29-1
J: TRBJ2-7
length: 9
CDR3: SVDLGYEQY

V: TRBV7-8
J: TRBJ2-5
length: 13
CDR3: ASSLAVVSLATQY

V: TRBV10-3
J: TRBJ1-2
length: 10
CDR3: ATQAPEHGYT

V: TRBV21-1
J: TRBJ2-2
length: 17
CDR3: ASSSPGLAGGTNTGELF

V: TRBV4-1
J: TRBJ2-7
length: 12
CDR3: ASSQGGSSYEQY

V: TRBV10-3
J: TRBJ2-7
length: 14
CDR3: AISEDRDGFSYEQY

V: TRBV5-6
J: TRBJ1-4
length: 14
CDR3: ASSLLHRATNEKLF

V: TRBV5-4
J: TRBJ2-7
length: 13
CDR3: ASSFGGGGNYEQY

V: TRBV5-1
J: TRBJ2-7
length: 11
CDR3: ASSFGSLYEQY

V: TRBV18
J: TRBJ1-1
length: 12
CDR3: ASSPWDIIGEAF

V: TRBV6-5
J: TRBJ1-1
length: 11
CDR3: ASSSTGLTEAF

V: TRBV7-6
J: TRBJ1-1
length: 13
CDR3: ASSDLGRGNTEAF

V: TRBV6-4
J: TRBJ1-1
length: 11
CDR3: ASSDSGGTEAF

V: TRBV10-2
J: TRBJ1-1
length: 12
CDR3: ASSPMGAGTEAF

V: TRBV5-6
J: TRBJ2-7
length: 12
CDR3: ASSFGSGPGEQY